Listed below are T cell receptor beta chains from one sample, sequenced in a study of chemoradiotherapy in HPV16-positive cancers. Produced via immunoSEQ multiplex PCR; TCRdb's table is partial and in-frame only. The repertoire holds over 6,000 clones, around 85% seen once, with around 3% in the top ten. The material sequenced was blood, taken from a patient who underwent chemoradiotherapy. These receptors were taken from a human donor with HPV-associated anogenital cancer. Both conserved end residues are part of each CDR3. Each record gives: D gene, V gene, clone size, J gene, CDR3 protein, CDR3 DNA. D genes are given only for firm matches. Clone size is shown for a subset of rows, as once, few, many or a class of expanded clone.

D gene: NA; V gene: TRBV7-6; clone size: NA; J gene: TRBJ1-5; CDR3 protein: CASSWNDAKNQPQHF; CDR3 DNA: TGTGCCAGCAGCTGGAATGACGCAAAAAATCAGCCCCAGCATTTT
D gene: NA; V gene: TRBV10-2; clone size: NA; J gene: TRBJ2-3; CDR3 protein: CASSEVGDGAQYF; CDR3 DNA: TGCGCCAGCAGTGAGGTCGGGGACGGAGCGCAGTATTTT
D gene: TRBD1; V gene: TRBV19; clone size: NA; J gene: TRBJ1-5; CDR3 protein: CASTTGAAPYSNQPQHF; CDR3 DNA: TGTGCCAGTACGACAGGGGCCGCCCCTTATAGCAATCAGCCCCAGCATTTT
D gene: NA; V gene: TRBV7-9; clone size: NA; J gene: TRBJ1-1; CDR3 protein: CASSGHGTHNTEAFF; CDR3 DNA: TGTGCCAGCAGCGGACATGGGACTCACAACACTGAAGCTTTCTTT
D gene: NA; V gene: TRBV4-2; clone size: NA; J gene: TRBJ2-6; CDR3 protein: CASSQDPAGSGANVLTF; CDR3 DNA: TGTGCCAGCAGCCAAGACCCCGCCGGCTCTGGGGCCAACGTCCTGACTTTC
D gene: TRBD1; V gene: TRBV13; clone size: NA; J gene: TRBJ2-7; CDR3 protein: CASSPGTGGPGYEQYF; CDR3 DNA: TGTGCCAGCAGCCCTGGGACAGGGGGTCCAGGCTACGAGCAGTACTTC
D gene: NA; V gene: TRBV28; clone size: NA; J gene: TRBJ2-7; CDR3 protein: CASSLFAAYSYEQYF; CDR3 DNA: TGTGCCAGCAGTTTATTCGCGGCTTACTCCTACGAGCAGTACTTC
D gene: TRBD1; V gene: TRBV7-9; clone size: few; J gene: TRBJ2-1; CDR3 protein: CASSLGSGQVWDEQFF; CDR3 DNA: TGTGCCAGCAGCTTAGGTAGTGGACAGGTTTGGGATGAGCAGTTCTTC
D gene: TRBD2; V gene: TRBV2; clone size: NA; J gene: TRBJ2-5; CDR3 protein: CASSVMGGGETQYF; CDR3 DNA: TGTGCCAGCAGTGTTATGGGGGGAGGGGAGACCCAGTACTTC
D gene: NA; V gene: TRBV7-9; clone size: NA; J gene: TRBJ2-1; CDR3 protein: CASSLAISYNEQFF; CDR3 DNA: TGTGCCAGCAGCTTAGCTATTTCCTACAATGAGCAGTTCTTC
D gene: TRBD2; V gene: TRBV7-8; clone size: NA; J gene: TRBJ2-1; CDR3 protein: CASSPSGGANEQFF; CDR3 DNA: TGTGCCAGCAGCCCCAGCGGGGGGGCCAATGAGCAGTTCTTC
D gene: NA; V gene: TRBV19; clone size: NA; J gene: TRBJ1-2; CDR3 protein: CASSIGTVTNYGYTF; CDR3 DNA: TGTGCCAGTAGTATAGGAACAGTAACCAACTATGGCTACACCTTC
D gene: NA; V gene: TRBV7-6; clone size: NA; J gene: TRBJ2-1; CDR3 protein: CASSRRGATYNEQFF; CDR3 DNA: TGTGCCAGCAGCCGAAGGGGGGCTACTTACAATGAGCAGTTCTTC
D gene: NA; V gene: TRBV7-2; clone size: NA; J gene: TRBJ1-3; CDR3 protein: CASSLVSSGNTIYF; CDR3 DNA: TGTGCCAGCAGCTTAGTGAGTTCTGGAAACACCATATATTTT
D gene: TRBD1; V gene: TRBV6-5; clone size: NA; J gene: TRBJ1-2; CDR3 protein: CASSYRTGQGNYGYTF; CDR3 DNA: TGTGCCAGCAGTTACCGAACGGGACAGGGGAACTATGGCTACACCTTC
D gene: TRBD1; V gene: TRBV6-6; clone size: NA; J gene: TRBJ2-2; CDR3 protein: CATLTGDTGELFF; CDR3 DNA: TGTGCCACCCTGACAGGGGACACCGGGGAGCTGTTTTTT
D gene: NA; V gene: TRBV27; clone size: NA; J gene: TRBJ1-1; CDR3 protein: CASSFGTMNTEAFF; CDR3 DNA: TGTGCCAGCAGTTTTGGGACAATGAACACTGAAGCTTTCTTT
D gene: NA; V gene: TRBV6-6; clone size: NA; J gene: TRBJ1-2; CDR3 protein: CASWDYGYTF; CDR3 DNA: TGTGCCAGCTGGGACTATGGCTACACCTTC
D gene: NA; V gene: TRBV4-2; clone size: NA; J gene: TRBJ2-7; CDR3 protein: CASSPGGSYEQYF; CDR3 DNA: TGTGCCAGCAGCCCCGGAGGGTCCTACGAGCAGTACTTC
D gene: NA; V gene: TRBV7-9; clone size: NA; J gene: TRBJ2-1; CDR3 protein: CASSLLGLKINNEQFF; CDR3 DNA: TGTGCCAGCAGCTTATTAGGACTGAAAATTAACAATGAGCAGTTCTTC
D gene: TRBD1; V gene: TRBV7-2; clone size: NA; J gene: TRBJ2-7; CDR3 protein: CASSNLTGGTVDEQYF; CDR3 DNA: TGTGCCAGCAGCAACCTAACAGGGGGAACTGTGGACGAGCAGTACTTC
D gene: TRBD1; V gene: TRBV5-1; clone size: NA; J gene: TRBJ1-5; CDR3 protein: CASSLLGQGGQPQHF; CDR3 DNA: TGCGCCAGCAGCTTGCTGGGACAGGGGGGTCAGCCCCAGCATTTT
D gene: TRBD2; V gene: TRBV6-8; clone size: once; J gene: TRBJ2-1; CDR3 protein: CASSLLAGDYNEQFF; CDR3 DNA: TGTGCCAGCAGTTTATTAGCGGGGGACTACAATGAGCAGTTCTTC
D gene: NA; V gene: TRBV7-9; clone size: NA; J gene: TRBJ1-6; CDR3 protein: CASNLGREGSRSPLHF; CDR3 DNA: TGTGCCAGCAACCTCGGACGGGAAGGGAGTCGGTCACCCCTCCACTTT
D gene: NA; V gene: TRBV19; clone size: few; J gene: TRBJ2-1; CDR3 protein: CASSFIDFDEQFF; CDR3 DNA: TGTGCCAGTAGTTTTATAGATTTCGATGAGCAGTTCTTC
D gene: NA; V gene: TRBV18; clone size: NA; J gene: TRBJ1-1; CDR3 protein: CASSEGPDTEAFF; CDR3 DNA: TGTGCCAGCAGTGAGGGCCCGGACACTGAAGCTTTCTTT
D gene: TRBD1; V gene: TRBV29-1; clone size: NA; J gene: TRBJ1-1; CDR3 protein: CSVKGANTEAFF; CDR3 DNA: TGCAGCGTGAAGGGGGCCAACACTGAAGCTTTCTTT
D gene: TRBD1; V gene: TRBV7-2; clone size: NA; J gene: TRBJ1-2; CDR3 protein: CASSTRSGGRGPYGYTF; CDR3 DNA: TGTGCCAGCAGCACACGTTCAGGGGGACGGGGCCCCTATGGCTACACCTTC
D gene: NA; V gene: TRBV5-1; clone size: NA; J gene: TRBJ2-2; CDR3 protein: CASSSRTEVAGELFF; CDR3 DNA: TGCGCCAGCAGCTCCCGGACAGAGGTGGCCGGGGAGCTGTTTTTT
D gene: NA; V gene: TRBV6-5; clone size: few; J gene: TRBJ1-2; CDR3 protein: CASSRRGSNYGYTF; CDR3 DNA: TGTGCCAGCAGTCGCCGGGGGTCTAACTATGGCTACACCTTC
D gene: TRBD2; V gene: TRBV5-4; clone size: NA; J gene: TRBJ2-3; CDR3 protein: CASTPLAGGATDTQYF; CDR3 DNA: TGTGCCAGCACCCCACTAGCGGGGGGAGCCACAGATACGCAGTATTTT
D gene: NA; V gene: TRBV4-2; clone size: medium-sized; J gene: TRBJ1-1; CDR3 protein: CASSQILRGWVPGLMTEAFF; CDR3 DNA: TGTGCCAGCAGCCAAATTTTACGGGGGTGGGTCCCGGGTCTAATGACTGAAGCTTTCTTT
D gene: TRBD2; V gene: TRBV5-6; clone size: NA; J gene: TRBJ2-3; CDR3 protein: CASSSTGTSRTDTQYF; CDR3 DNA: TGTGCCAGCAGCTCAACCGGGACTAGCCGCACAGATACGCAGTATTTT
D gene: TRBD2; V gene: TRBV5-1; clone size: NA; J gene: TRBJ2-1; CDR3 protein: CASSLAPPGGGGSYNEQFF; CDR3 DNA: TGCGCCAGCAGCTTGGCCCCGCCGGGGGGAGGAGGCTCCTACAATGAGCAGTTCTTC
D gene: NA; V gene: TRBV4-1; clone size: once; J gene: TRBJ1-2; CDR3 protein: CASSQDEQGFDGYTF; CDR3 DNA: TGCGCCAGCAGCCAAGACGAACAGGGATTTGATGGCTACACCTTC
D gene: NA; V gene: TRBV6-5; clone size: once; J gene: TRBJ1-1; CDR3 protein: CASSYGTNTEAFF; CDR3 DNA: TGTGCCAGCAGTTACGGCACCAACACTGAAGCTTTCTTT
D gene: NA; V gene: TRBV5-6; clone size: NA; J gene: TRBJ1-1; CDR3 protein: CASSLPQGLNTEAFF; CDR3 DNA: TGTGCCAGCAGCTTACCCCAGGGGTTGAACACTGAAGCTTTCTTT
D gene: NA; V gene: TRBV5-6; clone size: NA; J gene: TRBJ1-3; CDR3 protein: CASSLNGPLSGNTIYF; CDR3 DNA: TGTGCCAGCAGCCTCAACGGCCCACTCTCTGGAAACACCATATATTTT
D gene: NA; V gene: TRBV7-9; clone size: few; J gene: TRBJ2-7; CDR3 protein: CASREESYEQYF; CDR3 DNA: TGTGCCAGCAGGGAGGAGTCCTACGAGCAGTACTTC
D gene: NA; V gene: TRBV7-2; clone size: NA; J gene: TRBJ2-1; CDR3 protein: CASSNSGGPDEQFF; CDR3 DNA: TGTGCCAGCAGCAACTCCGGGGGCCCCGATGAGCAGTTCTTC
D gene: NA; V gene: TRBV11-2; clone size: NA; J gene: TRBJ1-1; CDR3 protein: CASSFPFSGDTEAFF; CDR3 DNA: TGTGCCAGCAGCTTCCCCTTCTCGGGCGACACTGAAGCTTTCTTT
D gene: NA; V gene: TRBV6-5; clone size: few; J gene: TRBJ1-3; CDR3 protein: CASSYSRGLIWTIYF; CDR3 DNA: TGTGCCAGCAGTTACTCGCGGGGCCTGATTTGGACCATATATTTT
D gene: NA; V gene: TRBV6-6; clone size: NA; J gene: TRBJ1-2; CDR3 protein: CASSLGHDYGYTF; CDR3 DNA: TGTGCCAGCAGTCTAGGACACGACTATGGCTACACCTTC
D gene: TRBD2; V gene: TRBV6-4; clone size: NA; J gene: TRBJ2-3; CDR3 protein: CASSASSGGGDTQYF; CDR3 DNA: TGTGCCAGCAGTGCGTCTAGCGGGGGTGGAGATACGCAGTATTTT
D gene: TRBD1; V gene: TRBV18; clone size: NA; J gene: TRBJ1-1; CDR3 protein: CASSRKGTGAKKGAFF; CDR3 DNA: TGTGCCAGCTCCCGAAAGGGGACAGGGGCCAAAAAGGGAGCTTTCTTT
D gene: NA; V gene: TRBV21-1; clone size: NA; J gene: TRBJ2-4; CDR3 protein: CASSKGGDRLAKNIQYF; CDR3 DNA: TGTGCCAGCAGCAAAGGCGGGGACAGGCTAGCCAAAAACATTCAGTACTTC
D gene: NA; V gene: TRBV27; clone size: NA; J gene: TRBJ2-3; CDR3 protein: CASRVRAPYTQYF; CDR3 DNA: TGTGCCAGCAGGGTTAGGGCCCCCTATACGCAGTATTTT
D gene: TRBD2; V gene: TRBV11-3; clone size: NA; J gene: TRBJ2-3; CDR3 protein: CASSWGLAAQYF; CDR3 DNA: TGTGCCAGCAGCTGGGGACTAGCGGCGCAGTATTTT
D gene: NA; V gene: TRBV27; clone size: NA; J gene: TRBJ2-7; CDR3 protein: CASSWGLAYEQYF; CDR3 DNA: TGTGCCAGCAGTTGGGGGCTCGCCTACGAGCAGTACTTC
D gene: NA; V gene: TRBV13; clone size: NA; J gene: TRBJ1-2; CDR3 protein: CASSLVEDRVDYGYTF; CDR3 DNA: TGTGCCAGCAGCTTAGTTGAAGATCGGGTCGACTATGGCTACACCTTC
D gene: NA; V gene: TRBV9; clone size: NA; J gene: TRBJ2-7; CDR3 protein: CASSVATGSSPYEQYF; CDR3 DNA: TGTGCCAGCAGCGTAGCTACAGGTTCGTCCCCCTACGAGCAGTACTTC
D gene: NA; V gene: TRBV5-1; clone size: NA; J gene: TRBJ1-1; CDR3 protein: CASTGEGDTEAFF; CDR3 DNA: TGCGCCAGCACAGGGGAGGGGGACACTGAAGCTTTCTTT
D gene: TRBD1; V gene: TRBV19; clone size: NA; J gene: TRBJ1-5; CDR3 protein: CASSIRGQGTGQPQHF; CDR3 DNA: TGTGCCAGTAGTATTCGGGGACAGGGAACGGGTCAGCCCCAGCATTTT